These 29 T cell receptor beta chains were all obtained from the same sample, sequenced in a study of beta chain features in type 1 diabetes. Expressed TCRB transcripts were sequenced because the entire RNA isolate underwent reverse transcription. This table comes from immunoSEQ multiplex PCR, and its TCRdb copy is limited to in-frame clones, with some not included. Of under 800,000 clones listed, roughly 15% are singletons. Material: naive CD4+ T cells from blood. All receptors come from a man between 18 and 29 years old in good health.

This clone was detected a few times. This chain connects TRBV28 to TRBJ1-3, with a possible D match to TRBD1 (5 bases). CDR3 size: 14 residues. Trimming removed 10 bases at V and 3 bases at J, with 16 bases between. The V gene's germline CDR1 is MDHEN and CDR2 SYDVKM. CDR3 region: CATVEGQGGNTIYF. CDR3 coding DNA: TGTGCCACAGTGGAGGGGCAAGGTGGAAACACCATATATTTT.

This clone was detected only a few times. The V call is TRBV2, the J call TRBJ1-3; 9 nucleotides line up with TRBD1. The CDR3 contains 18 residues. The V gene's germline CDR1 is SNHLY and CDR2 FYNNEI. The J segment lost 2 bases and the V segment lost 6 bases, leaving 14 bases of the junction unmatched. CDR3 residues: CASRQTGTGIIAGNTIYF. The CDR3 DNA follows: TGTGCCAGCAGGCAGACCGGGACAGGGATAATCGCTGGAAACACCATATATTTT.

J is TRBJ1-1 and V is TRBV5-1; D uncertain. The CDR3 sequence is 13 residues long. Germline V lookup: CDR1 SGHRS, CDR2 YFSETQ. Trimming took off 0 bases at V and 1 base at J, with 4 bases between the two ends. CDR3 amino acids: CASSLEWNTEAFF. The CDR3 DNA is TGCGCCAGCAGCTTGGAGTGGAACACTGAAGCTTTCTTT.

J is TRBJ2-1 and V is TRBV2; D might be TRBD1 (5 bases). V shed 2 bases and J shed 1 base, with 18 bases lying between them. CDR1 is SNHLY and CDR2 is FYNNEI in the germline V gene. The CDR3 is 18 residues long. The CDR3 region is CASSEWSLGRTSYNEQFF. The CDR3 DNA is TGTGCCAGCAGTGAATGGAGTCTGGGCAGGACATCCTACAATGAGCAGTTCTTC.

V gene TRBV4-2 combines with J gene TRBJ2-7; 9 bases align to TRBD2. Germline V gene sequence: CDR1 LGHNA, CDR2 YNFKEQ. The V segment lost 1 base and the J segment 2 bases; nucleotides outside the gene matches: 3. The length of the CDR3 is 15 residues. The CDR3 protein is CASSQGSGGTYEQYF. DNA of the CDR3: TGTGCCAGCAGCCAAGGGAGCGGGGGGACCTACGAGCAGTACTTC.

This chain joins TRBV7-6 and TRBJ1-5, with D perhaps TRBD1 (5 bases). V lost 3 bases, J lost 7 bases, and 16 bases lay in between. This CDR3 spans 15 amino acids. Germline CDR1 reads SGHVS; CDR2 reads FNYEAQ. The CDR3 sequence: CASSFSEGGAQPQHF. In DNA, the CDR3 is TGTGCCAGCAGCTTTAGTGAGGGAGGGGCCCAGCCCCAGCATTTT.

This clone was found a few times. This chain links TRBV9 with TRBJ2-4; 7 bases line up with TRBD2. The CDR3 has 15 amino acids. Germline V gene lookup returns CDR1 SGDLS and CDR2 YYNGEE. The V segment lost 0 bases and the J segment 9 bases; nucleotides outside the gene matches: 9. The DNA of the CDR3 is TGTGCCAGCAGCGTAGACGGGAGGACAAGCGGCATTCAGTACTTC. Translating it yields CASSVDGRTSGIQYF.

This clone was seen a handful of times. V gene TRBV5-4 combines with J gene TRBJ2-1; D remains ambiguous. Germline assignment: CDR1 SGHNT and CDR2 YYREEE (reference sequence). Trimming pared 0 bases from V and 4 bases from J, leaving 5 bases between. The CDR3 is 13 residues long. The CDR3 DNA reads as TGTGCCAGCAGCTTGGACCTGTACAATGAGCAGTTCTTC. The encoded protein is CASSLDLYNEQFF.

This clone was found a few times. The V gene is TRBV7-2, the J gene TRBJ1-1, with D hard to call. The CDR3 consists of 14 residues. The V end lost 2 bases, the J end lost 4 bases, and 11 bases lay between the germline ends. Looked up from germline, CDR1 is SGHTA and CDR2 is FQGNSA. The CDR3 loop reads CASSLQRSRTEAFF. The CDR3, as DNA: TGTGCCAGCAGCTTACAAAGGTCGCGCACTGAAGCTTTCTTT.

This clone was picked up a small number of times. The chain employs TRBV4-2 and TRBJ1-1; possible D gene TRBD1, 6 bases. Germline-derived CDR1 and CDR2 are LGHNA and YNFKEQ. The CDR3 loop spans 14 amino acids. Trimming left V 3 bases short and J 5 bases short, with 13 bases between. The CDR3: CASSHGGLRTEAFF. CDR3 nucleotide sequence: TGTGCCAGCAGCCATGGGGGGCTTCGGACTGAAGCTTTCTTT.

The chain links TRBV4-3 to TRBJ2-1; 10 positions match TRBD2. The CDR3 is 14 residues long. V trimming: 0 bases; J trimming: 12 bases; junction bases outside the gene matches: 5. CDR1 and CDR2 (germline): LGHNA, YSLEER. DNA for the CDR3: TGCGCCAGCAGCCAAGAGGGAATAGCGGGGGGGCAGTTCTTC. Translating gives CASSQEGIAGGQFF.

This clone was observed a few times. The chain links TRBV29-1 to TRBJ2-7, with D perhaps matching TRBD1 (6 bases). Per the germline V gene, CDR1 is SQVTM and CDR2 is ANQGSEA. Trimming took 6 bases from V and 3 from J, leaving 9 bases between them. The CDR3 runs to 11 residues. The CDR3 DNA sequence: TGCAGCGTATTGACAGGCTACGAGCAGTACTTC. This codes for CSVLTGYEQYF.

The CDR3 DNA follows: TGCAGTGCTTCGGGGACAGCTGGGCAGTACTTC. Residues: CSASGTAGQYF. This rearrangement joins TRBV20-1 to TRBJ2-5; TRBD1 agrees at 7 bases. The germline CDR1 and CDR2 sequences are DFQATT and SNEGSKA (reference sequence). CDR3 size: 11 residues. With V trimmed by 5 bases and J by 11 bases, 8 bases remained unmatched.

Only a few counts were recorded for this clone. The CDR3 nucleotides read TGTGCCAGCAGCAAATCCGGGACAGGGGTTCACGAGCAGTACTTC. It is translated as CASSKSGTGVHEQYF. The J gene is TRBJ2-7, the V gene TRBV7-2; 10 nucleotides line up with TRBD1. From germline, CDR1 is SGHTA and CDR2 FQGNSA. The CDR3 contains 15 residues. V was clipped by 5 bases and J by 5 bases; unmatched bases: 9.

The rearrangement joins TRBV7-9 to TRBJ1-4; D remains ambiguous. The V gene's germline CDR1 is SEHNR and CDR2 FQNEAQ (reference sequence). V lost 7 bases to trimming and J lost 3 bases, with 9 bases between them. The CDR3 spans 13 residues. CDR3 nucleotide sequence: TGTGCCAGCACAAGAGCGGCTAATGAAAAACTGTTTTTT. The encoded protein is CASTRAANEKLFF.

V is TRBV5-1 and J is TRBJ1-4; tentative D call: TRBD1 (5 bases). CDR1 is SGHRS and CDR2 is YFSETQ in the germline V gene. V was pared by 1 base and J by 5 bases, with 9 bases between. The CDR3 is 14 residues long. CDR3 in DNA: TGCGCCAGCAGCTTGACAGGAAACAATGAAAAACTGTTTTTT. It is translated as CASSLTGNNEKLFF.

The V and J genes are TRBV7-6 and TRBJ2-2; TRBD1 agrees at 8 bases. This CDR3 is 17 amino acids long. V was pared by 3 bases and J by 2 bases, with 8 bases of the junction left unmatched. The germline V gene encodes CDR1 SGHVS and CDR2 FNYEAQ. In DNA form, the CDR3 reads TGTGCCAGCAGCTTTAGACAGGGGCTAAAAAACACCGGGGAGCTGTTTTTT. Translated, it gives CASSFRQGLKNTGELFF.

This clone was counted a few times. The CDR3 nucleotides are TGCGCCAGCAGCCCCTTAGCGGGGGGCCAGGGGGAGACCCAGTACTTC. This codes for CASSPLAGGQGETQYF. The V gene is TRBV5-1, the J gene TRBJ2-5; 10 nucleotides match TRBD2. The CDR3 contains 16 residues. With 4 bases clipped from V and 5 bases from J, the junction kept 11 bases outside the gene matches. The germline V gene has CDR1 SGHRS and CDR2 YFSETQ.

The chain combines TRBV29-1 with TRBJ2-5, with D unclear. The CDR3 has 12 amino acids. Germline values: CDR1 SQVTM, CDR2 ANQGSEA. With 4 bases removed from V and 1 base from J, the gap between germline ends came to 7 bases. The chain's CDR3 is CSVVKIQETQYF. CDR3 bases: TGCAGCGTTGTAAAGATCCAAGAGACCCAGTACTTC.

The V call is TRBV18, the J call TRBJ1-2, with D perhaps TRBD1 (6 bases). The CDR3 totals 14 residues. Germline lookup yields CDR1 KGHSH and CDR2 LQKENI. The ends were cut back, 3 bases at V and 7 bases at J, with 15 bases in the middle. CDR3 nucleotide sequence: TGTGCCAGCTCACCTCGAGACGGGGGGCCTGGCTACACCTTC. Translation gives CASSPRDGGPGYTF.

In this sample, this clone turned up a few times. The chain has TRBV10-3 and TRBJ2-7; perhaps TRBD1 as D (6 bases). CDR3 length: 14 residues. V was clipped by 6 bases and J by 6 bases, with 18 bases between them. Germline lookup yields CDR1 ENHRY and CDR2 SYGVKD. The CDR3, as DNA: TGTGCCATCAGGTCCACAGGGCTTTCCGCCGAGCAGTACTTC. This encodes CAIRSTGLSAEQYF.

This clone was counted between two and nine times. J is TRBJ1-4 and V is TRBV7-9, with a possible D match to TRBD1 (5 bases). Germline assignment: CDR1 SEHNR and CDR2 FQNEAQ (reference sequence). This CDR3 comprises 17 residues. V lost 1 base and J 2 bases, leaving 14 bases between the germline ends. In nucleotides, the CDR3 is TGTGCCAGCAGCTTAGGAGCAGGGATGCCTACTAATGAAAAACTGTTTTTT. It codes for CASSLGAGMPTNEKLFF.

V gene TRBV7-9 combines with J gene TRBJ1-2; D is possibly TRBD1 (6 bases). This CDR3 comprises 13 residues. The germline V and J ends were trimmed by 2 bases and 3 bases, with 7 bases remaining between them. Germline CDR1 SEHNR, CDR2 FQNEAQ (reference sequence). Written as DNA, the CDR3 is TGTGCCAGCAGCTTATCAGGGGACTATGGCTACACCTTC. Protein product: CASSLSGDYGYTF.

This clone was seen a handful of times. The chain employs TRBV6-6 and TRBJ1-2; D remains ambiguous. Germline V gene sequence: CDR1 MNHNY, CDR2 SVGAGI (reference sequence). The ends were cut back, 4 bases at V and 4 bases at J, with 13 bases in the middle. The CDR3 is 14 amino acids. The CDR3 sequence is CASSFRTDSYGYTF. The DNA for the CDR3 is TGTGCCAGCAGTTTCCGGACTGATTCCTATGGCTACACCTTC.

This clone has a handful of counts. V gene TRBV7-9 combines with J gene TRBJ1-4, with D possibly being TRBD1 (5 bases). The CDR3 has 13 residues. Trimming stripped 5 bases from V and 8 bases from J, with 12 bases between. Germline CDR1 reads SEHNR; CDR2 reads FQNEAQ (reference sequence). The CDR3 sequence: CASSPGPSEKLFF. The CDR3, as DNA: TGTGCCAGCAGCCCGGGACCTTCAGAAAAACTGTTTTTT.

J is TRBJ1-2 and V is TRBV5-4; 8 positions agree with TRBD1. The CDR3 spans 13 residues. Unmatched junction bases numbered 7, after V lost 4 bases and J lost 8 bases. From germline, CDR1 is SGHNT and CDR2 YYREEE (reference sequence). The CDR3: CASSRDRSAGYTF. The CDR3 DNA follows: TGTGCCAGCAGCAGGGACAGGTCGGCCGGCTACACCTTC.

This clone was seen a handful of times. The J gene is TRBJ2-5, the V gene TRBV7-2, with D maybe TRBD2 (5 bases). The CDR3 loop spans 15 amino acids. The germline V gene encodes CDR1 SGHTA and CDR2 FQGNSA. Trimming left V 3 bases short and J 1 base short, with 12 bases between. The CDR3, as DNA: TGTGCCAGCAGCTTGACGCGAGCGGTCCAAGAGACCCAGTACTTC. It yields the protein CASSLTRAVQETQYF.

This clone was detected a few times. The rearrangement uses TRBV29-1 and TRBJ1-2; maybe TRBD1 (5 bases). CDR3 length equals 15 residues. V dropped 2 bases and J dropped 2 bases, with 15 bases sitting between them. Germline V gives CDR1 SQVTM, CDR2 ANQGSEA. The CDR3 region has the DNA TGCAGCGTTGAACGGAGGCGGAGGGACAACTATGGCTACACCTTC. It specifies CSVERRRRDNYGYTF.

The chain has TRBV9 and TRBJ1-2, with 7 bases fitting TRBD1. V dropped 0 bases and J dropped 5; count of bases not matched to a gene: 13. Germline V CDR1 and CDR2: SGDLS, YYNGEE. The CDR3 is 17 amino acids. The DNA for the CDR3 is TGTGCCAGCAGCGTAGACCGGACAGGACGACATCTTTATGGCTACACCTTC. This codes for CASSVDRTGRHLYGYTF.